This TCR beta chain stems from a study of siplizumab effects on memory and regulatory T cells. In the case of this clone: Its antigen is undetermined.

The germline CDR1 and CDR2 sequences are MNHEY and SMNVEV (reference sequence). The CDR3 length is 14 residues. Losses at the gene ends were 8 bases for V and 6 bases for J; bases not matched to a gene: 8. Coculturing at 37°C lasted 6 days for the mixed lymphocyte reaction cells. TCRdb's copy holds only in-frame clones and misses some; the assay was immunoSEQ multiplex PCR. Here the sample spans 12,000 or so clones, about two fifths being singletons. Input material: CFSE-low (dividing) CD8+ T cells sorted from an allogeneic mixed lymphocyte reaction. V and J are TRBV27 and TRBJ2-1, with 9 bases identical to TRBD1. The TCR sequence derives from a human donor in good health; the cells came from an allogeneic mixed lymphocyte reaction. Here the CDR3 DNA reads TGTGCCAGCGGGGACAGGGAGGGTTTCAATGAGCAGTTCTTC. It is translated as CASGDREGFNEQFF.